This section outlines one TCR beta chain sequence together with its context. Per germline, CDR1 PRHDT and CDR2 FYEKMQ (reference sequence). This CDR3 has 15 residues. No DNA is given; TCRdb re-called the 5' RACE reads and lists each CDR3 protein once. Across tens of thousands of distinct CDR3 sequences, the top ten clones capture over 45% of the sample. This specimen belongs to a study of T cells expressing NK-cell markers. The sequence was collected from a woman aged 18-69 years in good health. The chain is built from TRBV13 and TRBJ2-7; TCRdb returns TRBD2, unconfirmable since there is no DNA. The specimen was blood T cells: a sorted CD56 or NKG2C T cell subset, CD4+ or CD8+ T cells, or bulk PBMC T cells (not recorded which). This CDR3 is CASSSRDSGGHEQYF. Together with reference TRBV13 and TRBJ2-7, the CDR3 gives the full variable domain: AAGVIQSPRHLIKEKRETATLKCYPIPRHDTVYWYQQGPGQDPQFLISFYEKMQSDKGSIPDRFSAQQFSDYHSELNMSSLELGDSALYFCASSSRDSGGHEQYFGPGTRLTVT.